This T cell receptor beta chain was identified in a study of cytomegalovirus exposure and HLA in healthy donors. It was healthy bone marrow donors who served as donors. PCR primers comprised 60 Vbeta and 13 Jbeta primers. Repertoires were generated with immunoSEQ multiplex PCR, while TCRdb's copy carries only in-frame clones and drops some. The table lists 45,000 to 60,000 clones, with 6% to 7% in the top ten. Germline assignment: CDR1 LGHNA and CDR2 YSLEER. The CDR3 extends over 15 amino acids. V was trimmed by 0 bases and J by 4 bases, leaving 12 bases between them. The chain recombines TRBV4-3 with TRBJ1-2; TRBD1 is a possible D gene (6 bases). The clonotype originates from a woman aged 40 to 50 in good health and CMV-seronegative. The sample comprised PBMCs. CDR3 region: CASSQDWTERYGYTF. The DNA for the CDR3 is TGCGCCAGCAGCCAAGATTGGACAGAGCGCTATGGCTACACCTTC.